The next 23 T cell receptor beta chains were all read from a single sample in a study of PD-1 blockade in classical Hodgkin lymphoma. Brentuximab vedotin exposure varied among the patients, all of whom had relapsed after autologous stem cell transplantation. CD4+ T cells were purified from thawed PBMCs by magnetic negative selection. The protocol was immunoSEQ multiplex PCR, while the TCRdb copy is restricted to in-frame clones and leaves out a portion. The sample comprises some 10,000 clones, 74% of which are singletons, and less than 4.5% rests with the top ten. The material was CD4+ T cells from blood, obtained at baseline. Receptors were obtained from a human donor with classical Hodgkin lymphoma.

The chain recombines TRBV18 with TRBJ2-1; the match to TRBD2 covers 16 bases. This CDR3 is 17 amino acids long. The J segment lost 9 bases and the V segment lost 4 bases, leaving 9 bases of the junction unmatched. Germline CDR1 KGHSH, CDR2 LQKENI. CDR3 nucleotide sequence: TGTGCCAGCTCACGAGGGACTAGCGGGAGGGCCATGACTGAGCAGTTCTTC. Translating it yields CASSRGTSGRAMTEQFF.

This sequence joins TRBV6-6 and TRBJ2-7; D is possibly TRBD1 or TRBD2 (6 bases each). The CDR3 spans 14 residues. Per the germline V gene, CDR1 is MNHNY and CDR2 is SVGAGI (reference sequence). V lost 0 bases to trimming and J lost 3 bases, with 9 bases between them. In DNA form, the CDR3 reads TGTGCCAGCAGTTACTCTGGGGGGCGCTACGAGCAGTACTTC. This translates into CASSYSGGRYEQYF.

This clone was recorded once. V is TRBV19 and J is TRBJ2-4; D not certain. The germline CDR1 and CDR2 sequences are LNHDA and SQIVND (reference sequence). V was shortened by 3 bases and J by 1 base, with 16 bases between the two germline ends. The CDR3 spans 17 residues. The CDR3 region is CASSIPESLGAKNIQYF. DNA of the CDR3: TGTGCCAGTAGTATTCCCGAATCCCTAGGGGCCAAAAACATTCAGTACTTC. Full variable domain (outside the CDR3, taken from reference TRBV19 and TRBJ2-4): DGGITQSPKYLFRKEGQNVTLSCEQNLNHDAMYWYRQDPGQGLRLIYYSQIVNDFQKGDIAEGYSVSREKKESFPLTVTSAQKNPTAFYLCASSIPESLGAKNIQYFGAGTRLSVL.

This clone has just one count. The chain has TRBV19 and TRBJ2-5; 9 bases match TRBD2. The germline gives CDR1 LNHDA, CDR2 SQIVND (reference sequence). The V gene end was trimmed by 2 bases and the J gene end by 6 bases; junction bases not matched to a gene: 7. This CDR3 comprises 15 residues. The CDR3 reads CASSISEGLAKTQYF. DNA of the CDR3: TGTGCCAGTAGTATATCGGAGGGACTAGCAAAGACCCAGTACTTC.

V and J are TRBV25-1 and TRBJ2-5; 7 bases line up with TRBD1. The CDR3 covers 18 residues. Germline loops: CDR1 MGHDK, CDR2 SYGVNS. With V trimmed by 5 bases and J by 3 bases, 18 bases remained unmatched. The CDR3 DNA follows: TGTGCCAGCAGTCTAGCAGGGGGTGGGTCGAGATCTAAAGAGACCCAGTACTTC. Protein sequence: CASSLAGGGSRSKETQYF.

A few counts support this clone. In nucleotides, the CDR3 is TGCAGCGTAAACCGGGACAGTTATAACACCGGGGAGCTGTTTTTT. Protein product: CSVNRDSYNTGELFF. The chain joins TRBV29-1 to TRBJ2-2, with TRBD1 matching over 7 bases. The germline gives CDR1 SQVTM, CDR2 ANQGSEA. CDR3 length equals 15 residues. Trimming removed 6 bases from V and 2 bases from J; junction bases left unmatched: 9.

V gene TRBV7-9 combines with J gene TRBJ2-7; 12 bases match TRBD2. The germline V gene encodes CDR1 SEHNR and CDR2 FQNEAQ (reference sequence). The ends lost 1 base at V and 3 bases at J; junction bases unmatched: 4. There are 16 residues in the CDR3. CDR3 sequence reads: CASSLGLAGGNYEQYF. The DNA for the CDR3 is TGTGCCAGCAGCTTAGGCCTAGCGGGAGGGAACTACGAGCAGTACTTC.

The chain carries TRBV29-1 and TRBJ2-1, with D perhaps TRBD2 (6 bases). V gave up 0 bases and J gave up 1 base, with 13 bases separating them. The CDR3 consists of 16 residues. The germline V gene encodes CDR1 SQVTM and CDR2 ANQGSEA. The CDR3 protein is CSVEDLRDLSYNEQFF. CDR3 coding DNA: TGCAGCGTTGAAGATCTGCGGGACTTGTCCTACAATGAGCAGTTCTTC.

By proportion, this clone is medium-sized (0.01 to 0.1%). Within the sample, other DNA sequences also encode this same CDR3. The gene calls are TRBV9 and TRBJ2-5; D is unclear. Trimming removed 0 bases at V and 5 bases at J, with 5 bases between. The CDR3 covers 12 residues. In germline, CDR1 is SGDLS, CDR2 YYNGEE. CDR3 bases: TGTGCCAGCAGCGTAGAGGAGGAGACCCAGTACTTC. Protein product: CASSVEEETQYF.

This clone was counted only a few times. V gene TRBV28 combines with J gene TRBJ1-2; tentative D call: TRBD1 (5 bases). CDR3 length: 12 amino acids. V shed 7 bases and J shed 7 bases, with 13 bases lying between them. Germline CDR1 MDHEN, CDR2 SYDVKM. DNA of the CDR3: TGTGCCAGCACCTCGGGACTCACTGGCTACACCTTC. It encodes CASTSGLTGYTF.

This clone was found a few times. V and J are TRBV2 and TRBJ2-7, with D maybe TRBD1 (6 bases). Trimming removed 2 bases from V and 6 bases from J, with 17 bases in between. Germline V lookup: CDR1 SNHLY, CDR2 FYNNEI. The CDR3 is 15 amino acids. This CDR3 reads CASSERRQGKSEQYF. The CDR3 DNA reads as TGTGCCAGCAGTGAAAGGAGGCAGGGGAAGAGCGAGCAGTACTTC.

The V and J genes are TRBV2 and TRBJ2-2; tentatively, D is TRBD1 (7 bases). The V gene lost 5 bases and the J gene lost 4 bases, with 17 bases spanning the gap. Germline assignment: CDR1 SNHLY and CDR2 FYNNEI. The CDR3 has 16 residues. This CDR3 reads CASSFQGGPSTGELFF. The CDR3 DNA reads TGTGCCAGCAGTTTCCAGGGGGGCCCGAGCACCGGGGAGCTGTTTTTT.

The chain carries TRBV7-6 and TRBJ1-4, with D possibly matching TRBD1 (5 bases). The CDR3 covers 14 residues. Per the germline V gene, CDR1 is SGHVS and CDR2 is FNYEAQ. Trimming stripped 1 base from V and 11 bases from J, with 14 bases between. CDR3 amino acids: CASSLDKGTRKLFF. The CDR3 nucleotides are TGTGCCAGCAGCTTAGATAAGGGGACTCGGAAACTGTTTTTT.

The chain is built from TRBV19 and TRBJ1-5, with D uncertain. Germline CDR1 reads LNHDA; CDR2 reads SQIVND (reference sequence). The CDR3 extends over 14 amino acids. V was cut by 1 base and J by 3 bases, with 7 bases left in between. The CDR3 DNA reads as TGTGCCAGTAGTATAGTCGGGCTCAATCAGCCCCAGCATTTT. Encoded protein: CASSIVGLNQPQHF.

This chain links TRBV7-9 with TRBJ1-6, with TRBD1 matching 9 bases. Germline lookup yields CDR1 SEHNR and CDR2 FQNEAQ (reference sequence). V lost 10 bases, J lost 7 bases, and 8 bases stayed unmatched. The CDR3 sequence is 14 residues long. CDR3 sequence: CATGRGQGNSPLHF. The CDR3 DNA sequence: TGTGCCACCGGCCGGGGACAGGGAAATTCACCCCTCCACTTT. Supplemented by reference TRBV7-9 and TRBJ1-6, the full variable domain reads DTGVSQNPRHKITKRGQNVTFRCDPISEHNRLYWYRQTLGQGPEFLTYFQNEAQLEKSRLLSDRFSAERPKGSFSTLEIQRTEQGDSAMYLCATGRGQGNSPLHFGNGTRLTVT.

This sequence joins TRBV18 and TRBJ2-3; TRBD2 matches at 15 bases. With V trimmed by 6 bases and J by 3 bases, 4 bases remained unmatched. The CDR3 totals 16 residues. CDR1 KGHSH and CDR2 LQKENI come from the germline V gene. In nucleotides, the CDR3 is TGTGCCAGCTCCTCGGGACTAGCGGGAGGAACAGATACGCAGTATTTT. The encoded protein is CASSSGLAGGTDTQYF.

This clone was observed a few times. This CDR3 reads CASSLPFYQPQHF. DNA for the CDR3: TGTGCCAGCAGTTTACCCTTTTATCAGCCCCAGCATTTT. The rearrangement joins TRBV28 to TRBJ1-5; no clear D gene. This CDR3 spans 13 amino acids. Germline loops: CDR1 MDHEN, CDR2 SYDVKM. V was shortened by 2 bases and J by 5 bases, with 7 bases between the two germline ends.

The chain is built from TRBV19 and TRBJ1-5, with TRBD1 identical over 10 bases. CDR1 LNHDA and CDR2 SQIVND come from the germline V gene (reference sequence). The length of the CDR3 is 15 residues. Trimming removed 7 bases from V and 3 bases from J; junction bases left unmatched: 6. For the CDR3, the DNA is TGTGCCAGTACCCCGGGACAGGGGCCCAATCAGCCCCAGCATTTT. Protein product: CASTPGQGPNQPQHF.

The chain is built from TRBV5-4 and TRBJ1-2; 9 nucleotides match TRBD1. The V and J ends lost 3 bases and 8 bases, in that order; junction bases with no gene match: 8. Germline V lookup: CDR1 SGHNT, CDR2 YYREEE (reference sequence). CDR3 size: 14 residues. The CDR3 nucleotides are TGTGCCAGCAGCTGGGGACAGGGCGAGAGGGGCTACACCTTC. It yields the protein CASSWGQGERGYTF.

The chain combines TRBV2 with TRBJ2-1, with 8 bases that match TRBD2. The V gene end was trimmed by 4 bases and the J gene end by 3 bases; junction bases not matched to a gene: 5. Germline V lookup: CDR1 SNHLY, CDR2 FYNNEI. This CDR3 has 15 residues. The CDR3 spells CASSGGTRYYNEQFF. The DNA of the CDR3 is TGTGCCAGCAGTGGGGGGACTAGATACTACAATGAGCAGTTCTTC. Full variable domain (outside the CDR3, taken from reference TRBV2 and TRBJ2-1): EPEVTQTPSHQVTQMGQEVILRCVPISNHLYFYWYRQILGQKVEFLVSFYNNEISEKSEIFDDQFSVERPDGSNFTLKIRSTKLEDSAMYFCASSGGTRYYNEQFFGPGTRLTVL.

This clone was counted a single time. The V gene is TRBV11-2, the J gene TRBJ2-2; D is unclear. The length of the CDR3 is 12 residues. Germline V gene data show CDR1 as SGHAT and CDR2 as FQNNGV. Trimming took off 6 bases at V and 5 bases at J, with 7 bases between the two ends. In DNA, the CDR3 is TGTGCCAGCAGGAAGGAGACCGGGGAGCTGTTTTTT. As protein: CASRKETGELFF.

The rearrangement links TRBV6-5 to TRBJ2-5; D is ambiguous. The CDR3 is 13 residues long. Germline V gene lookup returns CDR1 MNHEY and CDR2 SVGAGI. Between the trimmed V and J ends, which lost 0 bases and 2 bases, there was a span of 4 bases. The CDR3 DNA reads as TGTGCCAGCAGTTACTCGTGGCAAGAGACCCAGTACTTC. Amino acids: CASSYSWQETQYF.

The J gene is TRBJ2-5, the V gene TRBV7-9; 13 bases are shared with TRBD2. The V gene's germline CDR1 is SEHNR and CDR2 FQNEAQ (reference sequence). V lost 6 bases to trimming and J lost 0 bases; unmatched junction nucleotides: 10. This CDR3 has 18 amino acids. CDR3 DNA: TGTGCCAGCAGAAGGCCGGGACTAGCGGGATCGTACCAAGAGACCCAGTACTTC. Protein sequence: CASRRPGLAGSYQETQYF.